The 14 T cell receptor beta chains below were found in one sample sequenced in a study of regulatory T cells in long-lasting Graves disease. Investigators prepared the TCR beta libraries by applying iRepertoire HTBI primers and Arm-PCR of CDR3 regions. TCRdb used MiXCR to reprocess the multiplex PCR reads, holding one entry per CDR3 protein. Altogether approximately 380,000 distinct CDR3 sequences are present, around 21% being singletons, with the ten largest covering about 20%. Time point denoted: persistent/refractory GD, antithyroid drugs over 5 years with positive TRAb. Isolated PBMC RNA provided the starting material for the TCR library. The sample in question was peripheral blood mononuclear cells (PBMCs), obtained when the disease was refractory, from a patient treated with antithyroid drugs. The receptors here all came from a female donor with Graves disease.

The rearrangement joins TRBV6-1 to TRBJ2-2, with D possibly matching TRBD1 (6 bases). V was shortened by 2 bases and J by 4 bases, with 8 bases between the two germline ends. CDR1 MNHNS and CDR2 SASEGT come from the germline V gene. The CDR3 has 14 residues. In DNA, the CDR3 is TGTGCCAGCAGTGAACCAGGGGCCACCGGGGAGCTGTTTTTT. Its protein product is CASSEPGATGELFF.

In this sample, this clonotype turned up a few times. The chain employs TRBV3-1 and TRBJ2-7; TRBD2 matches 7 bases. The CDR3 loop spans 14 amino acids. With 3 bases clipped from V and 3 bases from J, the junction kept 5 bases outside the gene matches. The germline V gene encodes CDR1 LGHDT and CDR2 YNNKEL (reference sequence). In DNA, the CDR3 is TGTGCCAGCAGCCAGGCTAGCGGTTTCTACGAGCAGTACTTC. Amino acid sequence: CASSQASGFYEQYF.

V gene TRBV5-5 combines with J gene TRBJ2-5; D gene uncertain. The V gene's germline CDR1 is SGHKS and CDR2 YYEKEE (reference sequence). V lost 2 bases, J lost 4 bases, and 9 bases lay in between. The CDR3 contains 13 residues. CDR3 nucleotides: TGTGCCAGCAGCTTCACCATCCGAGAGACCCAGTACTTC. Protein: CASSFTIRETQYF.

This clonotype was observed at least ten times. This chain joins TRBV6-1 and TRBJ2-5; 7 nucleotides match TRBD1. V shed 6 bases, J shed 6 bases, and the junction held 10 bases outside the gene matches. Germline assignment: CDR1 MNHNS and CDR2 SASEGT. The CDR3 has 14 residues. CDR3 sequence: CASRLDRALKTQYF. CDR3 in DNA: TGTGCCAGCAGACTCGACAGGGCACTGAAGACCCAGTACTTC.

The chain links TRBV19 to TRBJ1-5; possible D gene TRBD1, 5 bases. V was pared by 8 bases and J by 5 bases, with 13 bases between. This CDR3 comprises 13 residues. Germline V gene data show CDR1 as LNHDA and CDR2 as SQIVND (reference sequence). CDR3 region: CASAEGRHQPQHF. CDR3 coding DNA: TGTGCCAGTGCTGAGGGGAGACATCAGCCCCAGCATTTT.

The J gene is TRBJ1-1, the V gene TRBV4-1; 7 bases fit TRBD1. V shed 3 bases, J shed 1 base, and the junction held 8 bases outside the gene matches. The CDR3 has 16 amino acids. Germline CDR1 reads MGHRA; CDR2 reads YSYEKL. The CDR3: CASSHQKGAANTEAFF. CDR3 bases: TGCGCCAGCAGCCATCAGAAGGGGGCCGCGAACACTGAAGCTTTCTTT.

This clonotype was detected ten times or more. The rearrangement links TRBV6-5 to TRBJ1-2; no clear D. Per the germline V gene, CDR1 is MNHEY and CDR2 is SVGAGI. CDR3 length: 14 residues. V gave up 2 bases and J gave up 4 bases, with 11 bases separating them. The CDR3: CASSYIRGGYGYTF. CDR3 nucleotides: TGTGCCAGCAGTTACATCAGAGGAGGCTATGGCTACACCTTC.

This clonotype has only a few counts. A read error may explain this, as a much larger clone is one base away. The chain has TRBV6-1 and TRBJ1-6; no clear D gene. The CDR3 has 11 residues. V was clipped by 6 bases and J by 11 bases, with 8 bases between them. Germline V gene data show CDR1 as MNHNS and CDR2 as SASEGT. CDR3: CASRRNPPLHF. CDR3 in DNA: TGTGCCAGCAGGAGGAATCCACCCCTCCACTTT.

The chain combines TRBV18 with TRBJ1-2; D remains unclear. Trimming stripped 2 bases from V and 0 bases from J, with 10 bases between. Germline V gene lookup returns CDR1 KGHSH and CDR2 LQKENI. This CDR3 is built from 15 residues. The CDR3 spells CASSPSDVANYGYTF. The CDR3 bases are TGTGCCAGCTCACCATCCGACGTGGCTAACTATGGCTACACCTTC.

The V gene is TRBV20-1, the J gene TRBJ2-5, with 9 bases fitting TRBD1. Germline loops: CDR1 DFQATT, CDR2 SNEGSKA (reference sequence). The J segment lost 6 bases and the V segment lost 2 bases, leaving 10 bases of the junction unmatched. The CDR3 totals 15 residues. The CDR3 sequence: CSARPPGQGSKTQYF. For the CDR3, the DNA is TGCAGTGCTAGACCACCGGGACAGGGTTCGAAGACCCAGTACTTC.

This clonotype has more than one count but fewer than ten. The chain couples TRBV3-1 to TRBJ2-5, with 10 bases aligning to TRBD2. The DNA end is more similar to TRBJ2-1, so the J call may be wrong. This CDR3 is 15 amino acids long. Germline CDR1 and CDR2: LGHDT and YNNKEL (reference sequence). Here the CDR3 DNA reads TGTGCCAGCAGCCTCCTAGCGGGAGCGGGGCATGAGCAGTTCTTC. This sequence encodes CASSLLAGAGHEQFF.

At least ten counts were recorded for this clonotype. The chain joins TRBV12-3 or TRBV12-4 to TRBJ2-4, with D perhaps matching TRBD2 (6 bases). This CDR3 region has 14 residues. Trimming took off 0 bases at V and 3 bases at J, with 6 bases between the two ends. CDR3 sequence reads: CASSLAGGKNIQYF. The DNA for the CDR3 is TGTGCCAGCAGTTTAGCGGGAGGCAAAAACATTCAGTACTTC.

In this sample, this clonotype turned up a few times. This chain joins TRBV28 and TRBJ2-2; no reliable D call. The CDR3 contains 12 residues. Per the germline V gene, CDR1 is MDHEN and CDR2 is SYDVKM. The CDR3, as DNA: TGTAGCACTGGGTGGAGCACCGGGGAGCTGTTTTTT. Translated, it gives CSTGWSTGELFF.

In this sample, this clonotype turned up many times. This chain links TRBV6-1 with TRBJ1-5; no reliable D call. The CDR3 has 17 residues. Germline V gives CDR1 MNHNS, CDR2 SASEGT. Trimming took off 8 bases at V and 0 bases at J, with 20 bases between the two ends. CDR3 sequence reads: CASSQLIVAYSNQPQHF. In DNA, the CDR3 is TGTGCCAGCTCACAGTTAATAGTGGCATATAGCAATCAGCCCCAGCATTTT.